These T cell receptor beta chains were read from a single sample in a study of Ad26.COV2.S vaccination and SARS-CoV-2 variants. The data were produced by immunoSEQ multiplex PCR, yet TCRdb's version contains in-frame clones alone and is incomplete. The sample shows about 680,000 clones, about 89% of them seen only once. Sequences were derived from peripheral blood, sampled in a trial of Ad26.COV2.S vaccine versus placebo. These TCRs come from a person between 18 and 65 years old who received the Ad26.COV2.S COVID-19 vaccine or a placebo. Both conserved end residues are part of each CDR3.

v_gene	j_gene	CDR3aa
TRBV19	TRBJ1-1	CASRQGRYTEAFF
TRBV30	TRBJ2-5	CAWSRLDRGLGETQYF
TRBV12-3/TRBV12-4	TRBJ1-3	CASTLAGRNTIYF
TRBV7-8	TRBJ1-2	CASSSPPDSLYGYTF
TRBV3-1/TRBV3-2	TRBJ1-2	CASSIQGANYGYTF
TRBV5-1	TRBJ2-7	CASSWGDSYEQYF
TRBV30	TRBJ1-1	CAWSQQMNTEAFF
TRBV11-2	TRBJ2-7	CASSSPGLPYEQYF
TRBV5-1	TRBJ2-7	CASSPPDRDYEQYF
TRBV5-1	TRBJ1-1	CASSLGVNTEAFF
TRBV6-5	TRBJ2-5	CASSSAGGETQYF
TRBV29-1	TRBJ2-7	CSVGEDGYEQYF
TRBV30	TRBJ1-2	CAWRQGPGYTF
TRBV14	TRBJ1-1	CASSSYGGSGNTEAFF
TRBV6-2/TRBV6-3	TRBJ1-5	CASSRTVSNQPQHF
TRBV6-6	TRBJ1-6	CASAPVARGDSPLHF
TRBV10-3	TRBJ2-7	CAIRTGEGRYEQYF
TRBV24-1	TRBJ2-3	CATSDTTGADTQYF
TRBV27	TRBJ2-7	CASSLSPTGTYEQYF
TRBV2	TRBJ2-2	CASSGDGPRDGELFF
TRBV5-1	TRBJ2-7	CASSPWTGQYEQYF
TRBV9	TRBJ2-2	CASSATGTTNTGELFF
TRBV3-1/TRBV3-2	TRBJ2-7	CASSQVQGGSEQYF
TRBV4-1	TRBJ2-3	CASSQGGRLRTDTQYF
TRBV7-9	TRBJ2-6	CASSLGARIAGANVLTF
TRBV5-8	TRBJ2-1	CASSFGTGVGNEQFF
TRBV19	TRBJ1-2	CASSPTPDRGRIIGYTF
TRBV6-2/TRBV6-3	TRBJ1-3	CASSYGISSGNTIYF
TRBV4-3	TRBJ2-1	CASSQDSLGQFF
TRBV12-3/TRBV12-4	TRBJ2-3	CASSIGAMDTQYF
TRBV24-1	TRBJ1-5	CATSDGQGTGSNQPQHF
TRBV24-1	TRBJ1-1	CATRGAGGSTEAFF
TRBV6-5	TRBJ1-3	CASSPSPNSGNTIYF
TRBV7-9	TRBJ2-7	CASSLQGTGHEQYF
TRBV27	TRBJ2-7	CASSLSEEMRRAGYEQYF
TRBV15	TRBJ2-3	CATSREAGQGRTDTQYF
TRBV19	TRBJ1-5	CASTKDWGEGQPQHF
TRBV7-9	TRBJ1-3	CASSLLGQHGNTIYF
TRBV6-6	TRBJ1-5	CASSNRPSENQPQHF
TRBV27	TRBJ1-3	CASSLVYGGNTIYF
TRBV7-2	TRBJ2-4	CASSPDRPNIQYF